Here is one T cell receptor beta chain with its context. Its antigen remains unidentified. Base qualities are not recorded, but no much larger clone differs from it by a single base. The sample comes from a study of cytomegalovirus exposure and HLA in healthy donors (dated 2017 in TCRdb). Describing the broader study: In an earlier analysis of several hundred of the donors, around 290 Gb of sequence data and some 120 million unique TCR beta sequences from approximately 180 million T cells were reported. Of the roughly 400 genotyped donors, more than 75% were placed in the genetic ancestry cluster associated with self-reported Caucasian donors. An earlier analysis of 500 to 650 of the donors applied high-throughput TCR beta sequencing to assess whether each TCR beta V gene segment acted as functional or pseudogenic. In a later genetic analysis, genome-wide SNP genotypes for about three fifths of the 666 donors were used, and that subset was treated as a discovery cohort. The study aimed to test whether cataloging public T cell receptors could reveal signatures of past pathogen exposure. Class I and class II HLA loci were covered by the typing at four-digit resolution. Rather than drawing on any new phenotypic data, the later analysis identified candidate immune exposures from TCR beta sequences and the way those sequences occurred across donors. All discovery cohort repertoires had been generated on a single sequencing platform. Across 398 genotyped donors of the cohort, an average of roughly 250,000 unique TCR beta nucleotide sequences per donor were sequenced, and roughly 17% of those sequences were non-productive. Donor age, sex, ethnicity and CMV serostatus were collected together with the repertoire data. Typing coverage varied by locus: about 620-630 donors for A, B, C, DRB1 and DQB1; some 520 for DQA1; some 610 for DPA1; approximately 470 for DPB1. High-throughput TCR immunosequencing, statistical association of individual TCRs with disease status, and machine learning were combined to predict cytomegalovirus infection status. Five DR-DQ haplotypes were treated as single units for association and clustering because of strong linkage in the cohort. Along with the approximately 650-subject first cohort, a separate validation cohort of over a hundred different subjects was used. Using immunosequencing, the study profiled T cell repertoires from roughly 650 subjects and related those repertoires to cytomegalovirus serostatus. Approximately 330 gigabases of sequencing data and tens of millions of unique TCR sequences made up an early release that covered 500 to 650 HLA-typed donors. In a later analysis, previously published TCR beta repertoires from 666 donors were re-analyzed and high-resolution HLA genotyping was added so that TCR occurrence patterns could be studied.

From the cysteine up to the phenylalanine, the CDR3 has a length of 14 residues. Just CDR3 DNA is preserved here, 42 bases in frame from base 1. CDR1 and CDR2, looked up from the germline V gene, are SGDLS and YYNGEE. What the work shows at the level of the full study, not this receptor alone: Most CMV-associated TCR beta chains appeared to be HLA-restricted in a later analysis, and the HLA associations seemed to be driven largely by CMV exposure. When HLA alleles, especially DR and DQ, strongly co-occurred, TCR associations were difficult to assign to individual alleles. In a later genetic analysis, fewer N-insertions in productive TCRs were reported among donors in an Asian-associated ancestry cluster than the approximately 710-donor mean. The classifier was reported to diagnose cytomegalovirus status with high specificity and sensitivity in both the original cohort and the validation cohort. In vitro tests confirmed that a few of the cytomegalovirus-associated TCR beta chains recognize cytomegalovirus antigens. Sequencing depth was assumed to be roughly uniform across donors in the presence/absence analyses, though that assumption may not hold. In an earlier analysis of 500 to 650 of the donors, most TCR beta V segments appeared in productive rearrangements about 87% or about 30% of the time, broadly matching IMGT annotations. In a later genetic analysis, a missense DCLRE1C variant was associated with V-gene and J-gene trimming of TCR beta chains, and the association was replicated in an independent cohort. A cluster of highly shared sequence variants was judged likely to be a technical artifact of the sequencing pipeline. For the cohort, immune exposure information was limited to CMV serostatus. Specific HLA alleles were associated with over 15,000 TCR beta sequences at a false discovery rate of 0.05 in a later analysis. According to a later analysis, TCR association rates differed among HLA loci, with DRB1 alleles showing the most associated TCRs and HLA-C alleles showing the fewest. A total of 150 or so TCR beta chains were listed by the study as associated with cytomegalovirus. Several of the top co-occurrence clusters appeared to be linked to parvovirus B19, influenza, CMV and Epstein-Barr virus, according to a later analysis. Linkage disequilibrium might explain the correlated functional status among segregating V segments, but an unknown experimental factor could not be ruled out. This cohort had only TCR beta chains sequenced, and the lack of alpha or paired-chain data limited which features could be detected. Because counts were too low, around 18 rarely observed V segments, including chromosome 9 orphons, were left out of the earlier analysis of some 640 of the donors. In a later analysis, HLA-associated TCR beta chains were found to be more clonally expanded and to have lower generation probabilities than equally common non-associated chains. HLA typing was unavailable for some donors at each locus, so association tests used only the typed subset. A further reported finding was that TCR beta sequences accurately predicted the HLA-A and HLA-B alleles for most subjects in the first cohort. Most TCR sequences were seen in very few donors, while some public TCRs were found in many individuals. According to the authors, the approach could potentially be generalized to other disease states and immunological phenotypes. Some IMGT-functional V segments, including TRBV6-2 and TRBV6-3, could not be distinguished by the 87-base-pair reads and were therefore excluded.

The cohort comprised fewer than 750 healthy bone marrow donors. At the time of sampling, all cohort members were nominally healthy, though unrecorded immune exposures were likely present. The donor tested CMV seronegative and was one of the 352 seronegative cohort members. Each donor provided a peripheral blood sample, and peripheral blood mononuclear cells were used for TCR beta sequencing. The Qiagen DNeasy Blood Extraction Kit was used to extract genomic DNA from the blood cell samples. Library prep was done by the immunoSEQ multiplex PCR assay. For the multiplex PCR, a mixture combining 60 forward primers for TCR Vbeta segments and 13 reverse primers for TCR Jbeta segments was used. The CDR3 region of rearranged TCR beta genes was amplified from genomic DNA with a multiplex PCR assay. The Illumina HiSeq System was used to sequence the amplified TCR beta libraries as 87-base-pair reads. The original pipeline was this. In a later analysis, 70 million to 95 million unique TCR beta chains were counted across the roughly 610 repertoires, and around 10 million of these chains were shared by at least two donors. Raw reads were error-corrected and collapsed into unique sequences by a nearest-neighbor algorithm in which closely related sequences were merged to remove PCR and sequencing errors. CDR3 sequences were aligned to IMGT reference sequences to assign V, D and J gene segments. For a sequence to be retained, a match of at least six nucleotides to both a V gene segment and a J gene segment was required. A rearrangement was called productive if the CDR3 had no stop codons and remained in frame with V and J, and every other rearrangement was called non-productive. CDR3 was defined according to IMGT convention as the region running from the second conserved V-encoded cysteine to the conserved J-encoded phenylalanine. The earlier analysis of about 610 of the donors excluded sequences that lacked an unambiguous match to a single V gene segment. An earlier analysis of a few hundred of the donors classified V segments as functional when productive rearrangements were above 56.7% and as segregating when the standard deviation between donors was above 5%. To diagnose cytomegalovirus status from the catalog of TCR beta chain sequences, a statistical classification framework was built. V and J gene assignment, in a later analysis, came from comparing TCR nucleotide sequences with IMGT/GENE-DB human TR gene sequences. Using the TCRdist pipeline, a later analysis assigned CDR3 sequences along with most-parsimonious VDJ recombination scenarios. In a later analysis, each TCR beta chain was defined by its CDR3 amino acid sequence together with its V-gene family, and reads without a unique V-gene family were excluded. A later analysis removed several hundred highly shared, low-generation-probability nucleotide sequences to deal with suspected cross-contamination and a sequencing artifact. A later analysis calculated a clonal expansion index for each public chain from normalized within-repertoire ranks of inferred template counts. In a later analysis, generation probabilities were computed with a VDJ recombination model fitted to out-of-frame rearrangements, and the resulting probabilities were checked against IGoR. In a later analysis, TCR-TCR, TCR-HLA and TCR-CMV co-occurrence was scored with hypergeometric tests, and a repertoire-size bias correction was applied to TCR pairs. False discovery rates were estimated in a later analysis by permuting HLA or CMV assignments 20 times. In a later analysis, co-occurring TCRs were grouped using DBSCAN, with TCRdist sequence similarity added in when clustering inside HLA-allele-positive subsets. Co-occurrence clustering excluded repertoires with fewer than 30,000 or more than 120,000 public chains, plus five with anomalous nucleotide sharing. TCRdb's version of the immuneACCESS table is confined to in-frame rearrangements and falls short of the full clone set. An unresolved V gene accounts for under half of the shortfall where checked; the remainder is of unknown origin. Clone size and the V and J calls come from that table; the DNA yielded D and trimming. This sample lists roughly 200,000 clones; approximately 85% were detected once. The leading ten clones occupy approximately 2.4% of the sample.

The specimen sequenced was PBMCs. The chain was built from TRBV9 and TRBJ2-5, and 7 junction bases match TRBD2. Matching the DNA end better, TRBJ2-7 makes the J call doubtful. The sequence came from a woman aged 45-60 years in good health and CMV-seronegative. The CDR3 protein sequence reads: CASSTGGGSYEQYF. The DNA is as follows: TGTGCCAGCAGCACGGGCGGGGGATCCTACGAGCAGTACTTC.